This TCR beta chain comes out of a study of blood T cell repertoires in COVID-19. Two consecutive negative NP/OP PCR tests, clearance, or resolved symptoms defined Cohort 3 recovery. This CDR3 is built from 15 residues. V lost 7 bases to trimming and J lost 11 bases; unmatched junction nucleotides: 18. In germline, CDR1 is SNHLY, CDR2 FYNNEI. Generated by immunoSEQ multiplex PCR, the TCRdb table keeps only in-frame clones and is missing some. The sample lists fewer than 400,000 clones, about 87% occurring once. This clone was seen only once. Sample: PBMCs or T cells enriched from blood (not recorded which). The genes are TRBV2 and TRBJ1-1, with TRBD1 matching 8 bases. The TCR sequence derives from a woman in her fifties or sixties who had recovered from COVID-19. Here the CDR3 reads CASMGLITGGPEAFF. CDR3 in DNA: TGTGCCAGCATGGGTCTAATTACAGGGGGACCAGAGGCTTTCTTT.